This TCR beta chain was recorded in a study of blood T cell repertoires in COVID-19 (dated by TCRdb to 2018 to 2021). For the study in its entirety: Samples from collaborators originated in the United States, Italy and Spain and spanned both the acute and convalescent phases of COVID-19. The prospective study material was composed of cDNA or gDNA derived from T cells, B-cell-depleted T cells, or PBMCs. The dataset comprised deeply sampled blood TCRbeta repertoires from subjects exposed to, actively infected with, or recovered from COVID-19. The repertoires were released in a freely available public database intended as a resource for research on the immune response to SARS-CoV-2. Samples came from the ongoing ImmuneRACE study (first 160 participants) plus 1,254 subjects from 6 global collaborators. The sample metadata nearly always contained a de-identified subject ID, COVID-19 status, age in years and sex. Where HLA class I and class II types were available, the types were taken from metadata supplied by the sample provider, not from assay-based typing.

Trimmed from V: 7 bases; trimmed from J: 6 bases; junction bases lacking a gene match: 9. The germline V gene provides CDR1 SNHLY and CDR2 FYNNEI. The CDR3 holds 13 amino acids from the cysteine to the phenylalanine. Only the CDR3 DNA stays, 39 bases, in frame from base 1. The collaborating institutions used their own protocols to collect whole blood in K2EDTA tubes. Collaborator samples were shipped for TCRbeta analysis as frozen whole blood, isolated PBMCs, or DNA extracted from either sample type. TCRbeta CDR3 regions were amplified from genomic DNA using the immunoSEQ Assay, a bias-controlled multiplex PCR. In the authors' own workflow: Within the assay, amplification of reference gene primers was used to estimate how many nucleated cells each sample contained. To quantify the absolute abundance of each unique TCRbeta CDR3 rearrangement, sequence reads were collapsed and filtered. For each sample, productive Simpson clonality was calculated as the square root of Simpson's diversity index over productive rearrangements. In its TCRdb copy, this immuneACCESS table keeps in-frame sequences only and misses some clones. Where compared with another copy, unresolved V genes explain less than half of these, and the others have no known cause. The DNA gave D and trimming, while V, J and clone size come from that table. This sample holds 23,000 or so clones; roughly four fifths were observed only once. The biggest ten clones account for approximately 7% of the sample.

Details on this clone: Which antigen it targets is not known. No much larger clone is present one base from it, and per-base qualities are unavailable.

Study-wide findings and limitations: The amount of clinical and demographic metadata varied by source and participant and was provided uncurated.

The sequence is built from TRBV2 and TRBJ2-7; 7 bases in the middle match TRBD1. Sequenced input: peripheral blood. The clonotype was recovered from a human donor in a cohort sampled during active COVID-19. CDR3 sequence: CASTGQALGEQYF. The base sequence is TGTGCCAGCACCGGACAGGCCCTCGGCGAGCAGTACTTC.